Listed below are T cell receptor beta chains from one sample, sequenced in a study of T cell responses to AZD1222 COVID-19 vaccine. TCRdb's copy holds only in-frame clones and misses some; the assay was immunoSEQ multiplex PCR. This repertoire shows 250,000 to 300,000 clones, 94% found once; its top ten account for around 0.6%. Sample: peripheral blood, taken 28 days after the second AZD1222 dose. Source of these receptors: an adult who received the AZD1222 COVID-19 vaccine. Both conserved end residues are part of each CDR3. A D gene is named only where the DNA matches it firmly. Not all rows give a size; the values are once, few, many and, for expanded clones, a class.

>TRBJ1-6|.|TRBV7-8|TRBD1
TGTGCCAGCAGCTTTAAAAGGGGGCAGTCCTATAATTCACCCCTCCACTTT
CASSFKRGQSYNSPLHF
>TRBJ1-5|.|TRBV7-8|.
TGTGCCAGCAGCTACAAACAGGGAGCCAACAATCAGCCCCAGCATTTT
CASSYKQGANNQPQHF
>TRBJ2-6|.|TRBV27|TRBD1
TGTGCCAGCAGTCGACAGGGGACTGGGGCCAACGTCCTGACTTTC
CASSRQGTGANVLTF
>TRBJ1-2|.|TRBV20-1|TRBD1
TGCAGTGCTAGTTTGGGACAGGGGAGAAGAGACTATGGCTACACCTTC
CSASLGQGRRDYGYTF
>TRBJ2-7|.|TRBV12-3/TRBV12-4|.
TGTGCCAGCAGGGGGCGAAGTTCCTACGAGCAGTACTTC
CASRGRSSYEQYF
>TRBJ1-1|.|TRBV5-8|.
TGTGCCAGCAGCTTGGTGGGGTCCGCTTTCTTT
CASSLVGSAFF
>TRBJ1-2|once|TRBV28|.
TGTGCCAGCACCCCGGAGGGGAATGGCTACACCTTC
CASTPEGNGYTF
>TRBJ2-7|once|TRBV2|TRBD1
TGTGCCAGCATCCAAGAGACAGGGAAACTCTACGAGCAGTACTTC
CASIQETGKLYEQYF
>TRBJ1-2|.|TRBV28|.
TGTGCCAGCAGTCCAAGGGGCTATGGCTACACCTTC
CASSPRGYGYTF
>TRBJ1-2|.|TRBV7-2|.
TGTGCCAGCAGTCCAAGGACGAATCCAACTTTGGGGTATGGCTACACCTTC
CASSPRTNPTLGYGYTF
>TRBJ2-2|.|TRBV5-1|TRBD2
TGCGCCAGCAGCTTGATAGCGGGAGACAAGACCGGGGAGCTGTTTTTT
CASSLIAGDKTGELFF
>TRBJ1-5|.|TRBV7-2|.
TGTGCCAGCAGCTTAGACCCCAATCAGCCCCAGCATTTT
CASSLDPNQPQHF
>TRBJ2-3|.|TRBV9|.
TGTGCCAGCAGCGTCACTAGTGGAGATACGCAGTATTTT
CASSVTSGDTQYF
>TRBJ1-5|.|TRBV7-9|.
TGTGCCAGCAGCTCCAATGAGGATCAGCCCCAGCATTTT
CASSSNEDQPQHF
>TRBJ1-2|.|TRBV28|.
TGTGCCAGCAGTCAAAAGAGCTACACCTTC
CASSQKSYTF
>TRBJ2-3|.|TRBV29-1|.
TGCAGCGTTTGGACGGGAATCCCAACTAGCACAGATACGCAGTATTTT
CSVWTGIPTSTDTQYF
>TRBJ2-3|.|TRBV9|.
TGTGCCAGCAGCCTTGGACTCACCCCAGATACGCAGTATTTT
CASSLGLTPDTQYF
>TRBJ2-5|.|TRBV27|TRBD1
TGTGCCAGCAGTCCCGGGCAGGGGGCGTGGGAGACCCAGTACTTC
CASSPGQGAWETQYF
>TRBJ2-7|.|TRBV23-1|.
TGCGCCAGCAACCCGAGATACGAGCAGTACTTC
CASNPRYEQYF
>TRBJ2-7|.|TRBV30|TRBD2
TGTGCCTGGAGTGTCTTTCTAGCGGGAGTCAGAGAGCAGTACTTC
CAWSVFLAGVREQYF
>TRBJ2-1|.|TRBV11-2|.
TGTGCCAGCAGCTTAGAGGTTTGGAATGAGCAGTTCTTC
CASSLEVWNEQFF
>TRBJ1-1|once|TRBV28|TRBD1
TGTGCCAGCAGTTTGGGCGGGACAGGGGGCTTCTTT
CASSLGGTGGFF
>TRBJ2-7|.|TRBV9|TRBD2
TGTGCCAGCAGCGTCCGCGGGACTAGCCACGAGCAGTACTTC
CASSVRGTSHEQYF
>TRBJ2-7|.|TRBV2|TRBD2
TGTGCCAGCAGTGACACTAGCGGGGGAGACGAGCAGTACTTC
CASSDTSGGDEQYF
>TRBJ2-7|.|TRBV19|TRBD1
TGTGCCAGTAGTCGAACGGGACAGTCCTACGAGCAGTACTTC
CASSRTGQSYEQYF
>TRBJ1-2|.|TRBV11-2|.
TGTGCCAGCAGCTTTGAGGGGAGTGGCTACACCTTC
CASSFEGSGYTF
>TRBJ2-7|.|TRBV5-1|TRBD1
TGCGCCAGCAGCACCGGGACAGGGAACGAGCAGTACTTC
CASSTGTGNEQYF
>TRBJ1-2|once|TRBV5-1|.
TGCGCCAGCAGCTTAGCAGGTGACTATGGCTACACCTTC
CASSLAGDYGYTF
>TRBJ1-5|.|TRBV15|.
TGTGCCACCAGCAGAGTCGGGGCACTTCGCAATCAGCCCCAGCATTTT
CATSRVGALRNQPQHF
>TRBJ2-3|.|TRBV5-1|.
TGCGCCAGCAGCTCAGGACTGGAGGGAGATACGCAGTATTTT
CASSSGLEGDTQYF
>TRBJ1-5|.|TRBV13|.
TGTGCCAGCAGCTTGCGGGCAGTTAATCAGCCCCAGCATTTT
CASSLRAVNQPQHF
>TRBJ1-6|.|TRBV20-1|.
TGCAGTGCTAGTCTAACAGGGATTTTCTCACCCCTCCACTTT
CSASLTGIFSPLHF
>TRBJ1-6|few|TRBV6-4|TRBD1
TGTGCCAGCAGTGAGCTACAGGGGAATTCACCCCTCCACTTT
CASSELQGNSPLHF
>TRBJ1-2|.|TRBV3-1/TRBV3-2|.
TGTGCCAGCAGGCCCCGGGGGGGGAACTATGGCTACACCTTC
CASRPRGGNYGYTF
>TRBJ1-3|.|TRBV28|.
TGTGCCAGCACCCCCCGAGGGAGAAACACCATATATTTT
CASTPRGRNTIYF
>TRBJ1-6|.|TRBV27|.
TGTGCCAGCAGTTATACCACGCCAGATTGGGGGTCACCCCTCCACTTT
CASSYTTPDWGSPLHF
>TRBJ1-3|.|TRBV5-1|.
TGCGCCAGCAGCTTGGCTGGGGCTGGAAACACCATATATTTT
CASSLAGAGNTIYF
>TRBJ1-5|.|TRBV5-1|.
TGCGCCAGCAGTCCAACGGGGGCCGATCAGCCCCAGCATTTT
CASSPTGADQPQHF
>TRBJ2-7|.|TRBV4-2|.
TGTGCCAGCAGCCCCTTTAAGGGGCCCTACGAGCAGTACTTC
CASSPFKGPYEQYF
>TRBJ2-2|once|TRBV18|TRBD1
TGTGCCAGCTCACCCGGACAGGCGGTAACCGGGGAGCTGTTTTTT
CASSPGQAVTGELFF
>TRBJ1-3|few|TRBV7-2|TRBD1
TGTGCCAGCAGCCCGAACCGGGACAGCTCTGGAAACACCATATATTTT
CASSPNRDSSGNTIYF
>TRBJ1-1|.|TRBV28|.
TGTGCCAGCAATACACAGGGCATCGCGAACACTGAAGCTTTCTTT
CASNTQGIANTEAFF
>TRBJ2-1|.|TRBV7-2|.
TGTGCCAGCAGCCCCCTCGCAGGTGAGCAGTTCTTC
CASSPLAGEQFF
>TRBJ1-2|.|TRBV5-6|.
TGTGCCAGCAGCTCAGGGAATGGTGGCTACACCTTC
CASSSGNGGYTF
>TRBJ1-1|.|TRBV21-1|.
TGTGCCAGCAGCTCGTTGGCAGGACAGAACACTGAAGCTTTCTTT
CASSSLAGQNTEAFF
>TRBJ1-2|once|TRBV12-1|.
TGTGCCAGCAGCCGCGAGACCGCTATGCGTGGCTACACCTTC
CASSRETAMRGYTF
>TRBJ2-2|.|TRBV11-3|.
TGTGCCAGCAGCCCAGGGGAAGGGGAGCTGTTTTTT
CASSPGEGELFF
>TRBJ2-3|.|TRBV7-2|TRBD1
TGTGCCAGCAGCTTGCGAGGGCTACAGGGGACAGATACGCAGTATTTT
CASSLRGLQGTDTQYF
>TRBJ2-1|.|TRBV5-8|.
TGTGCCAGCAGCTTGGACAGGAGGGTCAATGAGCAGTTCTTC
CASSLDRRVNEQFF
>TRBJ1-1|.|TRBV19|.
TGTGCCACCCATCCGGGGGCGGGCACTGAAGCTTTCTTT
CATHPGAGTEAFF
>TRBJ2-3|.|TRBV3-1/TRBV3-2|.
TGTGCCAGCAGCCTTGGACAGAGGGCAGATACGCAGTATTTT
CASSLGQRADTQYF
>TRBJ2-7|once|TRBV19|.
TGTGCCAGTAGCCAACCAGGGGGGAGAGTCTACGAGCAGTACTTC
CASSQPGGRVYEQYF
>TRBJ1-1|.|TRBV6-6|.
TGTGCCAGCAGTTACCCCCCGGATGAAGCTTTCTTT
CASSYPPDEAFF
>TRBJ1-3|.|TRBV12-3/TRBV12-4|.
TGTGCCAGCAGTACGGGGGCAGAGAACACCATATATTTT
CASSTGAENTIYF